The entry below describes one T cell receptor beta chain. The entry originates in a study of technical replicates of blood from several donors. Libraries were prepared by immunoSEQ multiplex PCR; TCRdb keeps only in-frame clonotypes and omits some of them. The sample holds 50,000 to 65,000 clones, about 91% seen once. The receptor was derived from a human donor in good health. Some clones in this sample may be carry-over from other donors' samples. The material sequenced was PBMCs.

The CDR3: CASSFMSGTGSYNEQFF. In DNA form, the CDR3 reads TGTGCCAGCAGCTTTATGAGTGGGACAGGTAGTTACAATGAGCAGTTCTTC. The chain has TRBV5-6 and TRBJ2-1; 8 bases are a match to TRBD1. The trim removed 2 bases at V and 4 bases at J, leaving 11 bases unmatched. The CDR3 sequence is 17 residues long. Germline V gene data show CDR1 as SGHDT and CDR2 as YYEEEE.